This is a list of T cell receptor beta chains from one sample in a study of blood T cells in healthy people across ages. TCRdb analysed the 5' RACE reads with MiXCR anew, one entry per CDR3 protein. The table lists some 1.4 million distinct CDR3 sequences, 42% of them singletons. Sequenced material: blood. The source of these receptors is a woman aged 18-29 years in good health. Both conserved end residues are part of each CDR3. Fields, in order: J gene, V gene, D gene, clone size, CDR3 protein, CDR3 DNA. A D gene is named only where the DNA matches it firmly. Not every row has a clone size; where given, it reads once, few, many or a size class.

TRBJ2-7 TRBV20-1 TRBD1 NA CSAETGVFVNEQYF TGCAGTGCAGAGACAGGGGTGTTTGTGAATGAGCAGTACTTC
TRBJ1-2 TRBV27 NA many CASRPRQDGYGYTF TGTGCCAGCAGACCCCGACAGGACGGTTATGGCTACACCTTC
TRBJ2-3 TRBV6-2/TRBV6-3 TRBD2 NA CASSLRGLAGDTDTQYF TGTGCCAGCAGCTTACGTGGACTAGCGGGGGACACAGATACGCAGTATTTT
TRBJ1-1 TRBV7-2 NA NA CASSWGWRGRNTEAFF TGTGCCAGCAGCTGGGGGTGGAGGGGGAGGAACACTGAAGCTTTCTTT
TRBJ2-1 TRBV7-9 TRBD1 NA CASSFPGQSVDEQFF TGTGCCAGCAGCTTCCCGGGACAGTCTGTCGATGAGCAGTTCTTC
TRBJ1-1 TRBV5-1 TRBD1 once CASSLGLGRGRNLNTEAFF TGCGCCAGCAGCTTGGGTCTCGGCAGGGGGCGGAATCTAAACACTGAAGCTTTCTTT
TRBJ2-5 TRBV9 TRBD1 NA CASSVGDSKQETQYF TGTGCCAGCAGCGTAGGGGACAGCAAACAAGAGACCCAGTACTTC
TRBJ2-1 TRBV25-1 TRBD1 NA CASDTGQGVGHNEQFF TGTGCCAGCGACACCGGACAGGGGGTTGGTCACAATGAGCAGTTCTTC
TRBJ1-2 TRBV7-9 NA NA CASSPTSQVGYTF TGTGCCAGCAGCCCAACGTCCCAGGTCGGCTACACCTTC
TRBJ2-3 TRBV5-1 NA many CASGLSPTDTQYF TGCGCCAGCGGTCTATCACCAACAGATACGCAGTATTTT
TRBJ1-2 TRBV20-1 NA once CSAKPPGCGYTF TGCAGTGCTAAGCCCCCGGGCTGTGGCTACACCTTC
TRBJ2-5 TRBV5-1 TRBD1 NA CASRGQDPWDEQYF TGCGCCAGCCGCGGACAGGATCCCTGGGATGAGCAGTACTTC
TRBJ1-3 TRBV9 NA NA CASSDPRVSGNTIYF TGTGCCAGCAGCGACCCCCGGGTCTCTGGAAACACCATATATTTT
TRBJ2-2 TRBV5-6 NA few CASSPPGKNTGELFF TGTGCCAGCAGCCCCCCCGGGAAAAACACCGGGGAGCTGTTTTTT
TRBJ1-1 TRBV6-5 NA NA CASSPGSGPPEAFF TGTGCCAGCAGTCCAGGCAGCGGGCCACCTGAAGCTTTCTTT
TRBJ1-5 TRBV28 NA few CASSSTGAGVQPQHF TGTGCCAGCAGTTCTACGGGCGCCGGGGTTCAGCCCCAGCATTTT
TRBJ1-1 TRBV27 TRBD1 NA CASTAQGRAEAFF TGTGCCAGCACCGCACAGGGGAGGGCTGAAGCTTTCTTT
TRBJ2-5 TRBV6-5 NA many CASSPEQETQYF TGTGCCAGCAGTCCAGAACAAGAGACCCAGTACTTC
TRBJ2-7 TRBV29-1 NA NA CSVEDISGFGYEQYF TGCAGCGTTGAAGATATTAGCGGTTTCGGGTACGAGCAGTACTTC
TRBJ2-5 TRBV10-3 NA NA CAISTDGGRTQYF TGTGCCATCAGTACAGATGGTGGTAGGACCCAGTACTTC
TRBJ2-3 TRBV4-1 TRBD1 NA CASSDPGQGFASTDTQYF TGCGCCAGCAGCGACCCGGGACAGGGTTTCGCTAGCACAGATACGCAGTATTTT
TRBJ1-2 TRBV7-9 TRBD1 NA CASSLGSGTGGDYTF TGTGCCAGCAGCTTAGGCTCCGGGACAGGGGGCGACTACACCTTC
TRBJ2-1 TRBV20-1 NA NA CSAGSQRSARFYEQFF TGCAGTGCTGGATCCCAACGTTCGGCTAGGTTTTATGAGCAGTTCTTC
TRBJ2-7 TRBV7-2 NA NA CASSVVGAYEQYF TGTGCCAGCAGCGTAGTGGGGGCCTACGAGCAGTACTTC
TRBJ2-7 TRBV20-1 NA few CSAPSTPATTYEQYF TGCAGTGCTCCTTCCACTCCTGCAACTACCTACGAGCAGTACTTC
TRBJ1-2 TRBV20-1 TRBD1 once CSASPSGQGNYGYTF TGCAGTGCTAGTCCCTCGGGACAGGGAAACTATGGCTACACCTTC
TRBJ2-3 TRBV9 TRBD2 many CASSVGGITDTQYF TGTGCCAGCAGTGTCGGGGGGATCACAGATACGCAGTATTTT
TRBJ2-7 TRBV20-1 TRBD1 NA CSANRDRGGEQYF TGCAGTGCTAACCGGGACAGGGGGGGCGAGCAGTACTTC
TRBJ2-1 TRBV20-1 NA NA CSARDQLAKRSYNEQFF TGCAGTGCTAGAGATCAATTAGCGAAGAGGTCCTACAATGAGCAGTTCTTC
TRBJ2-6 TRBV2 TRBD1 NA CASTSGTGVFSGANVLTF TGTGCCAGCACGTCCGGGACAGGGGTATTCTCTGGGGCCAACGTCCTGACTTTC
TRBJ2-1 TRBV5-6 TRBD2 NA CASSLRSGLAGGGEQFF TGTGCCAGCAGCTTAAGATCGGGGCTAGCGGGGGGCGGTGAGCAGTTCTTC
TRBJ2-1 TRBV20-1 NA few CSARAEDNEQFF TGCAGTGCTAGAGCGGAAGACAATGAGCAGTTCTTC
TRBJ1-5 TRBV5-5 NA NA CASSPRQLSNQPQHF TGTGCCAGCAGCCCTCGACAGCTTAGCAATCAGCCCCAGCATTTT
TRBJ2-3 TRBV7-2 NA many CASSSLPGDTQYF TGTGCCAGCAGCTCCTTGCCGGGCGATACGCAGTATTTT
TRBJ1-2 TRBV3-1 TRBD1 NA CASSPGDSRTYGYTF TGTGCCAGCAGCCCCGGGGACAGCCGAACCTATGGCTACACCTTC
TRBJ2-2 TRBV12-3/TRBV12-4 NA NA CASSLTYPGELFF TGTGCCAGCAGTTTGACCTACCCCGGGGAGCTGTTTTTT
TRBJ2-1 TRBV5-1 TRBD2 NA CVSSFLGGQVSYNEQFF TGCGTCAGCAGCTTCTTGGGAGGGCAGGTCTCCTACAATGAGCAGTTCTTC
TRBJ2-7 TRBV28 NA NA CASSLFTGLYEQYF TGTGCCAGCAGTTTATTTACAGGACTCTACGAGCAGTACTTC
TRBJ1-5 TRBV27 NA NA CAVKGVRDCNQPQHF TGTGCCGTCAAAGGGGTCCGTGATTGCAATCAGCCCCAGCATTTT
TRBJ2-1 TRBV5-1 TRBD2 once CTSSTGTSRYNEQFF TGCACCAGCAGCACCGGGACTAGCCGATACAATGAGCAGTTCTTC
TRBJ1-2 TRBV20-1 NA few CSARDPGHYGYTF TGCAGTGCTAGAGACCCGGGACACTATGGCTACACCTTC
TRBJ2-2 TRBV29-1 NA NA CSVASLGTGELFF TGCAGCGTTGCTTCGTTGGGCACCGGGGAGCTGTTTTTT
TRBJ1-2 TRBV27 TRBD1 NA CASTRPAGGTATTF TGTGCCAGCACCCGCCCTGCAGGGGGCACCGCTACCACCTTC